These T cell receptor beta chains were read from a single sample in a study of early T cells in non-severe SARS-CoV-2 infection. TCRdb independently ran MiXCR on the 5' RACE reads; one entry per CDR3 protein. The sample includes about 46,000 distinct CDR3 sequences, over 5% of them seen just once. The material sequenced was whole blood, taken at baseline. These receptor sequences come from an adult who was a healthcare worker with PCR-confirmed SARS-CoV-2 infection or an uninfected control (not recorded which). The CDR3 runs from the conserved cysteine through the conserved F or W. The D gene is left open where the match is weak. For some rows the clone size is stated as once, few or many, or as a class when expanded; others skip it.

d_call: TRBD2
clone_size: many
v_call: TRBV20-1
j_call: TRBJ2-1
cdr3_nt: TGCAGTGCTATAGGCGGGAGCCAACCGAAATACAATGAGCAGTTCTTC
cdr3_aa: CSAIGGSQPKYNEQFF

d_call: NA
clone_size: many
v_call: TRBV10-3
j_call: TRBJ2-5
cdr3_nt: TGTGCCATCAGTGAGTCGCGTCAGGGTCAAGAGACCCAGTACTTC
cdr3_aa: CAISESRQGQETQYF

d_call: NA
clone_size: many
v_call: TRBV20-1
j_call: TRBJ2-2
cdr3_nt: TGCAGTGCCATTAGGACAGGGAGGGCCGGGGAGCTGTTTTTT
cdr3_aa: CSAIRTGRAGELFF

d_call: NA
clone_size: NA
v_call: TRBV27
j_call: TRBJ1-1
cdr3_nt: TGTGCCAGCAGTATTTATGTGAACACTGAAGCTTTCTTT
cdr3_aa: CASSIYVNTEAFF

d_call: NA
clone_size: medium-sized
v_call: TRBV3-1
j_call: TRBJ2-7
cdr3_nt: TGTGCCAGCAGCTTGTCCTACGAGCAGTACTTC
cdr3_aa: CASSLSYEQYF

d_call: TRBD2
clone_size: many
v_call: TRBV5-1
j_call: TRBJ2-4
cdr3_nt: TGCGCCAGCAGCGCTGCGGGAGGGAACATTCAGTACTTC
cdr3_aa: CASSAAGGNIQYF

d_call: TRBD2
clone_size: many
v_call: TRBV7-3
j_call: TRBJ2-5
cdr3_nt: TGTGCCAGCAGCACGGGACTAGCGGGAACAGAGACCCAGTACTTC
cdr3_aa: CASSTGLAGTETQYF

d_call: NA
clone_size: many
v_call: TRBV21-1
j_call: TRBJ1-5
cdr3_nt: TGTGCCAGCAGCAAGAGACAGGGTTTCAATCAGCCCCAGCATTTT
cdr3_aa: CASSKRQGFNQPQHF

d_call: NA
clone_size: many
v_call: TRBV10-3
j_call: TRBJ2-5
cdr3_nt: TGTGCCATCAGTGAGTCGTTAGACTCCCCTCAAGAGACCCAGTACTTC
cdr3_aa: CAISESLDSPQETQYF

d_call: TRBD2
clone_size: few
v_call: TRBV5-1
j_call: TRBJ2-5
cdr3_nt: TGCGCCAGCAGCTTGCGGGGGGACCCTGGTTTTGAGACCCAGTACTTC
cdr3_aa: CASSLRGDPGFETQYF

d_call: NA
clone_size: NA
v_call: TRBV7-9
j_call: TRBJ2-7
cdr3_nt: TGTGCCAGCAGCCAAGGTGGTTCCGGGCCGACGACCTACGAGCAGTACTTC
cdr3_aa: CASSQGGSGPTTYEQYF

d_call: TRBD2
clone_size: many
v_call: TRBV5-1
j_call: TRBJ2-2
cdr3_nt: TGCGCCAGCAGCGGGGGACTAGCGGGAGTAGGCACCGGGGAGCTGTTTTTT
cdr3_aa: CASSGGLAGVGTGELFF

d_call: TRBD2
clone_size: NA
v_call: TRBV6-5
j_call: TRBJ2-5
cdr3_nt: TGTGCCAGCAGTTACTCGGGAGGGACTGGGGGGACCCAGTACTTC
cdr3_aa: CASSYSGGTGGTQYF

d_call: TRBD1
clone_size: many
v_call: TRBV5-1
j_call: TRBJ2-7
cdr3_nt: TGCGCCAGCAGCCCACTTCGGGACAGTTACGAGCAGTACTTC
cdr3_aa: CASSPLRDSYEQYF

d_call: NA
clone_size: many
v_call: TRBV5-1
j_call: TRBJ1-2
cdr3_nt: TGCGCCAGCAGCTCTGGACAGCTTAACTATGGCTACACCTTC
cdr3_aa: CASSSGQLNYGYTF

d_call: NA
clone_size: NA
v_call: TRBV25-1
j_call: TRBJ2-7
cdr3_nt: TGTGCCAGCAGAGAGAACAGCTACTACGAGCAGTACTTC
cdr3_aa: CASRENSYYEQYF

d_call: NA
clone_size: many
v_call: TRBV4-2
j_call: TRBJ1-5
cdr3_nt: TGTGCCAGCAGCCAAGATTTGATGAATAGCAATCAGCCCCAGCATTTT
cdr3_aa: CASSQDLMNSNQPQHF

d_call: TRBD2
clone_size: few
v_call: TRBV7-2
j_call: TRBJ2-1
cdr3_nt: TGTGCCAGCAGCCCGACCGGGACTAGGCATGAGCAGTTCTTC
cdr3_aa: CASSPTGTRHEQFF

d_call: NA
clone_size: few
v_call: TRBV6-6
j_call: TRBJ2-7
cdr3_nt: TGTGCCAGCAAAGGGACGGGAGAGTCCTACGAGCAGTACTTC
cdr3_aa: CASKGTGESYEQYF

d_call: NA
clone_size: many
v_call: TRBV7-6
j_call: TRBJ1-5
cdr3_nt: TGTGCCAGCGGAGAGACAGCCTCAGTAGAGCCCCAGCATTTT
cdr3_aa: CASGETASVEPQHF

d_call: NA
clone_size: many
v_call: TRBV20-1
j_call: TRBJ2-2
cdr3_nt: TGCAGTGCCAACGACAAGGACGAAGGGGAGCTGTTTTTT
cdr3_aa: CSANDKDEGELFF

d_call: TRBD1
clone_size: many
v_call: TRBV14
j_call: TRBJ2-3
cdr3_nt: TGTGCCAGCAGCCACCGACAGGGGGAAGATACGCAGTATTTT
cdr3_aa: CASSHRQGEDTQYF

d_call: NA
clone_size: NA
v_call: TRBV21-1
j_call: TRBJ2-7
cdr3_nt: TGTGCCAGCGGGAGGTTGTACGAGCAGTACTTC
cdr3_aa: CASGRLYEQYF

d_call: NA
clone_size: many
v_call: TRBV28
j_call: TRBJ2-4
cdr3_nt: TGTGCCAGCAGTCCCTACGTCGGGGGAGCCAAAAACATTCAGTACTTC
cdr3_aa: CASSPYVGGAKNIQYF

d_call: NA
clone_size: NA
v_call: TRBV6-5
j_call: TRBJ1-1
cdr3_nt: TGTGCCAGCAGCATAGAGGGGGGTAACACTGAAGCTTTCTTT
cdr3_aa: CASSIEGGNTEAFF